Presented here are 21 T cell receptor beta chains from one specimen sequenced in a study of response to subunit inactivated influenza vaccine. TCRdb passed the RT-PCR reads through MiXCR, listing each CDR3 protein once. The table records roughly 710,000 distinct CDR3 sequences, 13% to 15% of them present only once. The sample consisted of PBMCs from blood, taken less than 15 days before vaccination. These receptor sequences come from a man aged 50 or older who received an inactivated influenza vaccine.

This sequence joins TRBV7-3 and TRBJ2-3; D may match TRBD1 or TRBD2 (5 bases each). CDR1 and CDR2 (germline): SGHTA, FQGTGA. CDR3 length: 14 amino acids. The V and J ends lost 4 bases and 4 bases respectively, with 12 bases between them. CDR3 nucleotide sequence: TGTGCCAGCAGCTCAGGGACGTCGCCAGATACGCAGTATTTT. This encodes CASSSGTSPDTQYF.

This rearrangement joins TRBV28 to TRBJ2-2; D unclear. Trimming pared 8 bases from V and 6 bases from J, leaving 16 bases between. Germline V CDR1 and CDR2: MDHEN, SYDVKM. This CDR3 region has 14 residues. CDR3 amino acids: CASAPSKVPGELFF. The CDR3 nucleotides are TGTGCCAGCGCCCCTAGTAAGGTGCCCGGGGAGCTGTTTTTT.

The DNA for the CDR3 is TGTGCCAGCAGATTGTCAGGGGATAGCAATCAGCCCCAGCATTTT. Its protein product is CASRLSGDSNQPQHF. The chain uses TRBV5-5 and TRBJ1-5, with D possibly TRBD1 on 6 matching bases. The CDR3 consists of 15 residues. CDR1 is SGHKS and CDR2 is YYEKEE in the germline V gene (reference sequence). V was trimmed by 5 bases and J by 0 bases, leaving 12 bases between them.

This clonotype has only a few counts. The chain joins TRBV12-3 or TRBV12-4 to TRBJ1-2, with D unclear. CDR3 length equals 16 residues. V dropped 7 bases and J dropped 4 bases, with 22 bases sitting between them. The CDR3 DNA follows: TGTGCCAGCAATCCTCCAGACCGAGATAACGGCTATGGCTACACCTTC. It is translated as CASNPPDRDNGYGYTF.

There are many counts of this clonotype. The chain carries TRBV5-1 and TRBJ2-3; D ambiguous. CDR1 and CDR2 (germline): SGHRS, YFSETQ. This CDR3 contains 14 residues. V lost 3 bases and J lost 2, with 10 bases in between. Here the CDR3 reads CASSSRVNTDTQYF. The CDR3 DNA reads TGCGCCAGCAGCTCCCGGGTTAACACAGATACGCAGTATTTT.

A few counts support this clonotype. The chain employs TRBV5-1 and TRBJ2-1, with 8 bases identical to TRBD2. Looked up from germline, CDR1 is SGHRS and CDR2 is YFSETQ. Unmatched junction bases numbered 5, after V lost 0 bases and J lost 6 bases. This CDR3 has 15 residues. For the CDR3, the DNA is TGCGCCAGCAGCTTGGAGGCGGGGGGATTCAATGAGCAGTTCTTC. Translated: CASSLEAGGFNEQFF.

This rearrangement joins TRBV3-1 to TRBJ2-1; D remains unclear. Trimming left V 6 bases short and J 6 bases short, with 15 bases between. Germline V CDR1 and CDR2: LGHDT, YNNKEL (reference sequence). This CDR3 comprises 14 residues. This chain's CDR3 is CASSYTPRTNEQFF. The CDR3 DNA reads as TGTGCCAGCAGTTATACACCTAGAACCAATGAGCAGTTCTTC.

The rearrangement links TRBV9 to TRBJ2-1, with TRBD2 matching over 13 bases. Germline loops: CDR1 SGDLS, CDR2 YYNGEE. V dropped 4 bases and J dropped 6; count of bases not matched to a gene: 4. This CDR3 has 15 residues. In DNA, the CDR3 is TGTGCCAGCAGCCTGACTAGCGGGGGGACCAATGAGCAGTTCTTC. Encoded protein: CASSLTSGGTNEQFF. Using reference TRBV9 and TRBJ2-1 for the parts outside the CDR3, the full variable domain is DSGVTQTPKHLITATGQRVTLRCSPRSGDLSVYWYQQSLDQGLQFLIQYYNGEERAKGNILERFSAQQFPDLHSELNLSSLELGDSALYFCASSLTSGGTNEQFFGPGTRLTVL.

This clonotype was counted at least ten times. This CDR3 reads CASRGPPGNTIYF. The DNA of the CDR3 is TGTGCCAGCCGGGGCCCCCCTGGAAACACCATATATTTT. This chain uses TRBV3-1 with TRBJ1-3; D perhaps matches TRBD1 (5 bases). The germline V gene has CDR1 LGHDT and CDR2 YNNKEL (reference sequence). The V end lost 8 bases, the J end lost 2 bases, and 10 bases lay between the germline ends. The CDR3 has 13 residues.

This clonotype was counted between two and nine times. This sequence joins TRBV7-2 and TRBJ2-3, with TRBD2 identical over 15 bases. The CDR3 is 17 residues long. Germline assignment: CDR1 SGHTA and CDR2 FQGNSA. Germline trimming cut 5 bases from V and 4 bases from J; bases unmatched to any gene: 7. The CDR3, as DNA: TGTGCCAGCAGCAGGTGGACTAGCGGGGGGGCCTCAGATACGCAGTATTTT. It codes for CASSRWTSGGASDTQYF. Filled out from reference TRBV7-2 and TRBJ2-3, the complete variable domain reads GAGVSQSPSNKVTEKGKDVELRCDPISGHTALYWYRQSLGQGLEFLIYFQGNSAPDKSGLPSDRFSAERTGGSVSTLTIQRTQQEDSAVYLCASSRWTSGGASDTQYFGPGTRLTVL.

This clonotype was seen only a few times. The chain carries TRBV2 and TRBJ2-5; D might be TRBD1 or TRBD2, each matching 6 bases. Looked up from germline, CDR1 is SNHLY and CDR2 is FYNNEI. This CDR3 contains 15 residues. V lost 11 bases and J lost 4, with 23 bases in between. Here the CDR3 DNA reads TGTGCCGACTCGTTGGGGGGACGCAGGGGAGAGACCCAGTACTTC. The encoded protein is CADSLGGRRGETQYF.

V is TRBV5-1 and J is TRBJ1-2; D possibly corresponds to TRBD1 (6 bases). Germline V gives CDR1 SGHRS, CDR2 YFSETQ. This CDR3 comprises 14 residues. V lost 4 bases, J lost 1 base, and 11 bases lay in between. DNA of the CDR3: TGCGCCAGCAGCATAGGACAGAGTAACTATGGCTACACCTTC. Its translation: CASSIGQSNYGYTF.

In this sample, this clonotype turned up a few times. This rearrangement joins TRBV29-1 to TRBJ1-5, with D uncertain. V was shortened by 4 bases and J by 1 base, with 8 bases between the two germline ends. Germline V gene lookup returns CDR1 SQVTM and CDR2 ANQGSEA. The CDR3 contains 13 residues. The CDR3 region is CSVVQASNQPQHF. The CDR3 coding sequence is TGCAGCGTTGTCCAGGCGAGCAATCAGCCCCAGCATTTT.

The chain has TRBV20-1 and TRBJ2-2, with 10 bases lining up with TRBD2. The germline gives CDR1 DFQATT, CDR2 SNEGSKA (reference sequence). The CDR3 has 18 residues. With 0 bases clipped from V and 0 bases from J, the junction kept 7 bases outside the gene matches. DNA for the CDR3: TGCAGTGCTAGAGATCAAGATAGCGGGAGGTCGAACACCGGGGAGCTGTTTTTT. This gives the protein CSARDQDSGRSNTGELFF.

Ten or more counts support this clonotype. The chain joins TRBV4-2 to TRBJ2-2, with D possibly being TRBD1 (5 bases). V was clipped by 1 base and J by 2 bases, with 8 bases between them. There are 15 residues in the CDR3. Germline V gene data show CDR1 as LGHNA and CDR2 as YNFKEQ. The CDR3 spells CASSQAQGNTGELFF. CDR3 bases: TGTGCCAGCAGCCAAGCCCAGGGTAACACCGGGGAGCTGTTTTTT.

This clonotype showed up just a few times. This sequence joins TRBV3-1 and TRBJ1-5; D is unclear. Trimming stripped 3 bases from V and 3 bases from J, with 12 bases between. Germline V gene data show CDR1 as LGHDT and CDR2 as YNNKEL (reference sequence). This CDR3 spans 15 amino acids. The CDR3 protein is CASSHAGRNNQPQHF. The CDR3 region has the DNA TGTGCCAGCAGCCATGCCGGACGGAACAATCAGCCCCAGCATTTT.

In this sample, this clonotype turned up many times. The chain carries TRBV28 and TRBJ1-2; D is uncertain. Germline values: CDR1 MDHEN, CDR2 SYDVKM. V shed 6 bases and J shed 3 bases, with 8 bases lying between them. CDR3 length: 12 residues. As DNA, the CDR3 is TGTGCCAGCAGGTTGGGAGACTATGGCTACACCTTC. As protein: CASRLGDYGYTF.

J is TRBJ2-3 and V is TRBV20-1; D is perhaps TRBD1 (5 bases). The CDR3 is made up of 13 amino acids. V gave up 6 bases and J gave up 4 bases, with 14 bases separating them. The germline CDR1 and CDR2 sequences are DFQATT and SNEGSKA (reference sequence). Here the CDR3 DNA reads TGCAGTGCCGCCAGGCAGGGCGCAGATACGCAGTATTTT. The encoded protein is CSAARQGADTQYF.

At least ten counts were recorded for this clonotype. The chain combines TRBV30 with TRBJ2-1; TRBD2 aligns across 10 bases. Germline CDR1 reads GTSNPN; CDR2 reads SVGIG (reference sequence). The CDR3 totals 16 residues. Trimming took 0 bases from V and 8 from J; bases not matched to a gene: 10. CDR3: CAWSVGSAGGGHEQFF. CDR3 DNA sequence: TGTGCCTGGAGTGTAGGCTCAGCGGGAGGGGGGCATGAGCAGTTCTTC.

The sample holds many counts of this clonotype. This sequence joins TRBV6-1 and TRBJ1-1; D call uncertain. This CDR3 region has 13 residues. With 2 bases removed from V and 0 bases from J, the gap between germline ends came to 4 bases. Per germline, CDR1 MNHNS and CDR2 SASEGT. The CDR3 here is CASSERVNTEAFF. The CDR3 DNA follows: TGTGCCAGCAGTGAAAGGGTGAACACTGAAGCTTTCTTT.

This clonotype showed up just a few times. This chain joins TRBV29-1 and TRBJ1-1; 7 nucleotides align to TRBD1. CDR1 and CDR2 from the germline V gene are SQVTM and ANQGSEA. Trimming cost V 5 bases and J 0 bases; bases outside gene matches: 6. This CDR3 is built from 14 residues. As DNA, the CDR3 is TGCAGCGTTCTTCGGACAGGTATGAACACTGAAGCTTTCTTT. As protein: CSVLRTGMNTEAFF.